This entry is about one T cell receptor beta chain. Its antigen is not known. The method was immunoSEQ multiplex PCR; TCRdb's version includes in-frame clones alone and lacks a portion of them. The sample yields 80,000 or so clones, about nine tenths seen once. The entry originates in a study of T cell responses to AZD1222 COVID-19 vaccine. Study at large: Pooling was applied to second doses at about 4 or about 12 weeks. Overall study results and limits: In the spike-specific TCR repertoire, nearly half reportedly target unmutated variant regions. When two AZD1222 doses had been given, Spike-specific TCR breadth and depth rose.

Germline-derived CDR1 and CDR2 are GTSNPN and SVGIG (reference sequence). V shed 1 base and J shed 4 bases, with 5 bases lying between them. The CDR3 has 11 residues. V and J are TRBV30 and TRBJ2-7; TRBD1 or TRBD2 may be the D gene (5 bases each). Sequencing was performed on peripheral blood, taken on day 0 of AZD1222 vaccination. This receptor was obtained from an adult in good health. The CDR3 spells CAWSGGYEQYF. Written as DNA, the CDR3 is TGTGCCTGGAGTGGGGGGTACGAGCAGTACTTC.